The present entry profiles one T cell receptor (beta chain) with its context. Data came from immunoSEQ multiplex PCR; TCRdb stores just in-frame clones and leaves some out. The repertoire consists of approximately 70,000 clones, with 70% to 90% occurring once and the leading ten covering 1% to 1.5%. The CDR3 is 13 residues long. In germline, CDR1 is MNHEY, CDR2 SVGAGI. V was shortened by 7 bases and J by 4 bases, with 13 bases between the two germline ends. This sample is drawn from a study of blood T cell repertoires in COVID-19. For the study at large: The United States, Italy and Spain supplied acute and convalescent COVID-19 samples.

Material for sequencing was peripheral blood. The TCR sequence derives from a woman in her sixties with acute or convalescent COVID-19. The V gene is TRBV6-5, the J gene TRBJ1-2; the D is unclear. CDR3 nucleotides: TGTGCCAGCATCGAGCCGGGGTCCTATGGCTACACCTTC. This sequence encodes CASIEPGSYGYTF.